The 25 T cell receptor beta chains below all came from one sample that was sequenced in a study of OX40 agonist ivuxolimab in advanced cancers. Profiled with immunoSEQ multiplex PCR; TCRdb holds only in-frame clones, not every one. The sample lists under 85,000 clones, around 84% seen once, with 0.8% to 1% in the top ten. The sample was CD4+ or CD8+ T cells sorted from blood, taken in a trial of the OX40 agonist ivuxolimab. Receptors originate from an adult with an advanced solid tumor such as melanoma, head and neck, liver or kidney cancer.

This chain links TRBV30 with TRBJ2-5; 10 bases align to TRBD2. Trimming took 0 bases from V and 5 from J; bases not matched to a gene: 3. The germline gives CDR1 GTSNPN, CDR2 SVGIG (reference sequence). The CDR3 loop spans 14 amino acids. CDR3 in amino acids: CAWSVAGGLETQYF. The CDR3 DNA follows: TGTGCCTGGAGTGTAGCGGGGGGGCTTGAGACCCAGTACTTC.

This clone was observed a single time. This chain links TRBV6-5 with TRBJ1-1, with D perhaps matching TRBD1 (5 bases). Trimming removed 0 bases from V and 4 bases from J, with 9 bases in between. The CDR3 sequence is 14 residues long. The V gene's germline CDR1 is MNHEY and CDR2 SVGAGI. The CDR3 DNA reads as TGTGCCAGCAGTTACTCGCAGGGTGGCACTGAAGCTTTCTTT. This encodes CASSYSQGGTEAFF.

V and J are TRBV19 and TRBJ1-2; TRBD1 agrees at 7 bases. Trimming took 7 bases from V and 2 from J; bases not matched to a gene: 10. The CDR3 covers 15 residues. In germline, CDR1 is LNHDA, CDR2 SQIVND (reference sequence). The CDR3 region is CASNFPGQINYGYTF. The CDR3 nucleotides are TGTGCCAGTAACTTCCCGGGACAGATAAACTATGGCTACACCTTC.

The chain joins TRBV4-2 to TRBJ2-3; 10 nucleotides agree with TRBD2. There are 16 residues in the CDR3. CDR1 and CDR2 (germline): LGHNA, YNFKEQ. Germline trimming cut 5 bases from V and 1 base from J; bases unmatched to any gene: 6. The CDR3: CASSYDTSGGTDTQYF. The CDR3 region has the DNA TGTGCCAGCAGCTACGACACTAGCGGGGGCACAGATACGCAGTATTTT.

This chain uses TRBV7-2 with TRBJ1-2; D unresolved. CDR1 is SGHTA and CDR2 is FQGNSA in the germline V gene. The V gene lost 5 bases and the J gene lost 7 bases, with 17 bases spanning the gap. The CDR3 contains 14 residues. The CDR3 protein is CASSPVTRPGGYTF. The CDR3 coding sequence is TGTGCCAGCAGCCCGGTGACCCGGCCGGGTGGCTACACCTTC.

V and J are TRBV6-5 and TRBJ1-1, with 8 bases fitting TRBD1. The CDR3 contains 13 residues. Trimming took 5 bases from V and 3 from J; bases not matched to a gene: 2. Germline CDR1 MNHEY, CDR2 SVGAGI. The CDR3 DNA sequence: TGTGCCAGCAGTCCACAGGGGGACACTGAAGCTTTCTTT. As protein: CASSPQGDTEAFF.

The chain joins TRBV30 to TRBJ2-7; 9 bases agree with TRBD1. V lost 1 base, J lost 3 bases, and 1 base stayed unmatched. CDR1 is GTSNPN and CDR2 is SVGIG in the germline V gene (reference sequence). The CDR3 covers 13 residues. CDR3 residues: CAWSADRGYEQYF. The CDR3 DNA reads TGTGCCTGGAGTGCGGACAGGGGCTACGAGCAGTACTTC.

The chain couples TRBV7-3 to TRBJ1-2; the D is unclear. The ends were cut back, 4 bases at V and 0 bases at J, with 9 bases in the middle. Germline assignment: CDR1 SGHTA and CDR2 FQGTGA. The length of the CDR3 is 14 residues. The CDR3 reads CASSSGGANYGYTF. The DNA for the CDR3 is TGTGCCAGCAGCTCCGGCGGTGCTAACTATGGCTACACCTTC. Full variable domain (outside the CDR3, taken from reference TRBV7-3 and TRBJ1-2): GAGVSQTPSNKVTEKGKYVELRCDPISGHTALYWYRQSLGQGPEFLIYFQGTGAADDSGLPNDRFFAVRPEGSVSTLKIQRTERGDSAVYLCASSSGGANYGYTFGSGTRLTVV.

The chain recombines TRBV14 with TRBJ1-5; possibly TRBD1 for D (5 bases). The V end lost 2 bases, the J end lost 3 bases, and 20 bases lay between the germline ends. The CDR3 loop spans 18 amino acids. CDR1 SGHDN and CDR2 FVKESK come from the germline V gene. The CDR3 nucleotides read TGTGCCAGCAGCCAACCCGAGTGGGGGGAATATGACAATCAGCCCCAGCATTTT. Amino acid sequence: CASSQPEWGEYDNQPQHF.

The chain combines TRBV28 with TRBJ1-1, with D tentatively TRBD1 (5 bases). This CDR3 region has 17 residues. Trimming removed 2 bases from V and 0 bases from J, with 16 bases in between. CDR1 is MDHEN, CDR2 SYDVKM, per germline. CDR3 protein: CASSLGAPVGLNTEAFF. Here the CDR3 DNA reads TGTGCCAGCAGTTTAGGGGCGCCGGTTGGGCTGAACACTGAAGCTTTCTTT.

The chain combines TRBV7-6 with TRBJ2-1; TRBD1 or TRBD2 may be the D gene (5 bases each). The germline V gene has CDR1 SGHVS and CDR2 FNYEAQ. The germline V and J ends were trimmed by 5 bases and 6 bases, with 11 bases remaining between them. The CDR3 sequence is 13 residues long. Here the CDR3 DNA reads TGTGCCAGCAGCCCCGGGGCCACCAATGAGCAGTTCTTC. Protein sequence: CASSPGATNEQFF.

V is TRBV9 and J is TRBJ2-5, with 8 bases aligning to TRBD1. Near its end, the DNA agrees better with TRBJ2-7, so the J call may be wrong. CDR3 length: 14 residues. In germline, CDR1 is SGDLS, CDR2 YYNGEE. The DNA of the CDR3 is TGTGCCAGCAGCTCAGGACAGGGAATGGGCGAGCAGTACTTC. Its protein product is CASSSGQGMGEQYF.

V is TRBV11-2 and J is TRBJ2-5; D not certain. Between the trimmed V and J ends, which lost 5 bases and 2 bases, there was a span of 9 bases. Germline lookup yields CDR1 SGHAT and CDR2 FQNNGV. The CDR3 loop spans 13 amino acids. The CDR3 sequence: CASSRAEQETQYF. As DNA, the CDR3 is TGTGCCAGCAGCCGGGCGGAACAAGAGACCCAGTACTTC.

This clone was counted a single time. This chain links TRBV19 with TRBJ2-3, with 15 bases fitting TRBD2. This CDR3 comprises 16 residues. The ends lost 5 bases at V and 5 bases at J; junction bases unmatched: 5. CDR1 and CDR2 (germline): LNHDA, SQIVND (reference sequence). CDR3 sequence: CASSPGLAGGLDTQYF. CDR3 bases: TGTGCCAGTAGTCCTGGACTAGCGGGAGGGTTAGATACGCAGTATTTT.

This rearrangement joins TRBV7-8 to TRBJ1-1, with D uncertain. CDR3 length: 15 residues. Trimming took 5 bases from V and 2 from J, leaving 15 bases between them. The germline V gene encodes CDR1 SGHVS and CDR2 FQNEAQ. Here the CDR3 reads CASSPRRVGNTEAFF. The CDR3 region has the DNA TGTGCCAGCAGCCCTAGAAGAGTGGGTAACACTGAAGCTTTCTTT.

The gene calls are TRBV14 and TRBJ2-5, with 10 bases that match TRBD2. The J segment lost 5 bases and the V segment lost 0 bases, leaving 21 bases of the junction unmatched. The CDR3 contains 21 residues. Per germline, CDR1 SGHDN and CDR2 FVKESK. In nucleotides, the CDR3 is TGTGCCAGCAGCCAAGAAGAGAGTGGGCTAGCGGGAGACCGGCCCAGGGAGACCCAGTACTTC. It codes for CASSQEESGLAGDRPRETQYF.

The CDR3 nucleotides are TGCAGCGTAGCCGGGACAGGGGGCGGAAGCAATCAGCCCCAGCATTTT. This translates into CSVAGTGGGSNQPQHF. The chain is built from TRBV29-1 and TRBJ1-5, with 12 positions matching TRBD1. With 6 bases clipped from V and 1 base from J, the junction kept 7 bases outside the gene matches. CDR1 and CDR2 from the germline V gene are SQVTM and ANQGSEA. The CDR3 spans 16 residues.

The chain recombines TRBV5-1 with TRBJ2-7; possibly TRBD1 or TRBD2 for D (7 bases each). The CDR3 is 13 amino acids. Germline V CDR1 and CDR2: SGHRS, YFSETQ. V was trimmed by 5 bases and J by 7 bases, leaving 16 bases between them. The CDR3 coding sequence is TGCGCCAGCAGTAGGGGGACAGCGGGGGAGCAGTACTTC. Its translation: CASSRGTAGEQYF.

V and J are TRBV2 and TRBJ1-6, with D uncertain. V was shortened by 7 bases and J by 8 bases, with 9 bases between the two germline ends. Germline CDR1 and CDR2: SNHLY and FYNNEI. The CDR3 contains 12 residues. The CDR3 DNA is TGTGCCAGCACCCTGCAGGATTCACCCCTCCACTTT. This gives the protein CASTLQDSPLHF.

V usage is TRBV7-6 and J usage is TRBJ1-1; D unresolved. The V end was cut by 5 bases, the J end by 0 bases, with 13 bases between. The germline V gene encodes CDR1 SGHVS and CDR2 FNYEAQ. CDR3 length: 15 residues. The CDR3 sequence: CASSPDGRLNTEAFF. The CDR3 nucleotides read TGTGCCAGCAGCCCCGATGGACGGCTGAACACTGAAGCTTTCTTT.

CDR3 nucleotides: TGTGCCATCAGTGGACAGGGTACTAACTATGGCTACACCTTC. Its translation is CAISGQGTNYGYTF. The rearrangement uses TRBV10-3 and TRBJ1-2; TRBD1 matches 7 bases. The germline V gene has CDR1 ENHRY and CDR2 SYGVKD. The CDR3 covers 14 residues. V gave up 4 bases and J gave up 0 bases; unmatched junction bases: 2.

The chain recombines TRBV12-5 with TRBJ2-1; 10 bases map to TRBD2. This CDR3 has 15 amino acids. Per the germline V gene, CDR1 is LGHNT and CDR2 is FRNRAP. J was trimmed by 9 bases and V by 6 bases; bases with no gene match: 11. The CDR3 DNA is TGTGCTAGTGGCCCGACTCCTAGCGGGGGCCGTGAGCAGTTCTTC. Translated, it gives CASGPTPSGGREQFF.

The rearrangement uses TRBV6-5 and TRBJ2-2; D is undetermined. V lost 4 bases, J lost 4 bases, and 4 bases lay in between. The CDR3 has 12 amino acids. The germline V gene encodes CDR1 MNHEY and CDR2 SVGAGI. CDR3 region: CASSFGTGELFF. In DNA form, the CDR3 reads TGTGCCAGCAGTTTCGGCACCGGGGAGCTGTTTTTT.

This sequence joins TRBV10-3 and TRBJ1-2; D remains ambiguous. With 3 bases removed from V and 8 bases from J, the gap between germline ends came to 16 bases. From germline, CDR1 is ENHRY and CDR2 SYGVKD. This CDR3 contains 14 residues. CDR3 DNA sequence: TGTGCCATCAGTGAAGGCGGTCCCCTGAAGGGCTACACCTTC. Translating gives CAISEGGPLKGYTF.

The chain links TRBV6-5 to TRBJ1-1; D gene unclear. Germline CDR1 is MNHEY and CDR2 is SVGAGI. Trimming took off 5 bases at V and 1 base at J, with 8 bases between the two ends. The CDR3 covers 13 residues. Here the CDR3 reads CASSRRENTEAFF. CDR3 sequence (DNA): TGTGCCAGCAGTCGGAGGGAGAACACTGAAGCTTTCTTT.